One sample yielded the 28 T cell receptor beta chains listed below, sequenced in a study of post-analysis software for immune sequencing data. These TCRs are of unknown antigen specificity. General study findings and limits: Comparison of patients with controls showed roughly five TRBV segments more frequent in patients, TRBV5-6, TRBV5-1 and TRBV20-1 among them.

Sequencing libraries made from TCR beta cDNA carried unique molecular identifiers. Using its own MiXCR run on the PCR reads, TCRdb lists one record per CDR3 protein. The sample records about 400,000 distinct CDR3 sequences, less than 35% being singletons. The sequenced sample consisted of blood. Every receptor here comes from a girl between 10 and 17 years old with multiple sclerosis.

In its sample, this clonotype was seen a few times. The chain couples TRBV15 to TRBJ2-5; D call uncertain. The CDR3 loop spans 14 amino acids. The germline V gene has CDR1 LNHNV and CDR2 YYDKDF (reference sequence). Trimming took off 1 base at V and 5 bases at J, with 11 bases between the two ends. Written as DNA, the CDR3 is TGTGCCACCAGCAGAGTCGTGGCGACGGAGACCCAGTACTTC. Translation gives CATSRVVATETQYF. Combining the CDR3 with reference TRBV15 and TRBJ2-5 gives the whole variable domain DAMVIQNPRYQVTQFGKPVTLSCSQTLNHNVMYWYQQKSSQAPKLLFHYYDKDFNNEADTPDNFQSRRPNTSFCFLDIRSPGLGDTAMYLCATSRVVATETQYFGPGTRLLVL.

This clonotype was counted a few times. J is TRBJ2-7 and V is TRBV6-6, with D possibly being TRBD1 or TRBD2 (5 bases each). The CDR3 is 15 amino acids. The germline CDR1 and CDR2 sequences are MNHNY and SVGAGI (reference sequence). V shed 4 bases and J shed 2 bases, with 15 bases lying between them. The CDR3 reads CASSSPGGGTYEQYF. The CDR3 coding sequence is TGTGCCAGCAGTTCCCCCGGTGGGGGTACCTACGAGCAGTACTTC.

Only a few counts were recorded for this clonotype. The chain is built from TRBV5-6 and TRBJ1-1; D is unclear. This CDR3 has 13 residues. Germline CDR1 reads SGHDT; CDR2 reads YYEEEE. Trimming cost V 1 base and J 1 base, with 5 bases left between them. The CDR3: CASSLLRNTEAFF. Written as DNA, the CDR3 is TGTGCCAGCAGCTTGCTCAGGAACACTGAAGCTTTCTTT. The variable domain in full, with the rest retrieved from reference TRBV5-6 and TRBJ1-1, is DAGVTQSPTHLIKTRGQQVTLRCSPKSGHDTVSWYQQALGQGPQFIFQYYEEEERQRGNFPDRFSGHQFPNYSSELNVNALLLGDSALYLCASSLLRNTEAFFGQGTRLTVV.

The chain recombines TRBV7-9 with TRBJ2-5; TRBD1 aligns across 7 bases. The germline V gene has CDR1 SEHNR and CDR2 FQNEAQ (reference sequence). The CDR3 totals 15 residues. Germline trimming cut 2 bases from V and 1 base from J; bases unmatched to any gene: 4. CDR3 nucleotide sequence: TGTGCCAGCAGCTTATGGGACAGCACCCAAGAGACCCAGTACTTC. This translates into CASSLWDSTQETQYF.

This clonotype was observed at least ten times. CDR3 sequence reads: CASSPTGGRTGELFF. DNA for the CDR3: TGTGCCAGCAGCCCAACAGGGGGAAGGACCGGGGAGCTGTTTTTT. The chain combines TRBV11-2 with TRBJ2-2; 8 nucleotides match TRBD1. CDR3 length: 15 amino acids. V shed 5 bases, J shed 5 bases, and the junction held 7 bases outside the gene matches. The germline CDR1 and CDR2 sequences are SGHAT and FQNNGV.

The chain combines TRBV20-1 with TRBJ2-3; TRBD2 might be the D (5 bases). From germline, CDR1 is DFQATT and CDR2 SNEGSKA (reference sequence). V was clipped by 1 base and J by 6 bases, with 17 bases between them. The CDR3 is 15 residues long. CDR3 sequence: CSARGPSVPGDTQYF. CDR3 bases: TGCAGTGCTAGAGGGCCGTCGGTACCGGGGGATACGCAGTATTTT.

V and J are TRBV10-3 and TRBJ1-1; TRBD1 agrees at 9 bases. CDR1 ENHRY and CDR2 SYGVKD come from the germline V gene. V was pared by 6 bases and J by 3 bases, with 5 bases of the junction left unmatched. The CDR3 runs to 14 residues. Here the CDR3 reads CAIRGDRVDTEAFF. As DNA, the CDR3 is TGTGCCATCAGGGGGGACAGGGTGGACACTGAAGCTTTCTTT.

Comments on this clonotype: A junction boundary mismatches the germline segment, possibly from a read error. This CDR3 reads CASSPHRDRDTEAFF. The CDR3 coding sequence is TGTGCCAGCAGCCCTCACCGGGACAGGGACACTGAAGCCTTCTTT. The chain recombines TRBV4-2 with TRBJ1-1; 9 nucleotides align to TRBD1. This CDR3 is built from 15 residues. CDR1 and CDR2 from the germline V gene are LGHNA and YNFKEQ.

The chain employs TRBV7-9 and TRBJ2-5, with a tentative D call TRBD1 (5 bases). The V and J ends lost 6 bases and 5 bases respectively, with 13 bases between them. CDR3 length equals 13 residues. The germline gives CDR1 SEHNR, CDR2 FQNEAQ (reference sequence). The CDR3 coding sequence is TGTGCCAGCAGTTCAGGGCTAGGGGAGACCCAGTACTTC. Translated: CASSSGLGETQYF.

CDR3: CASTGTFQFF. In DNA form, the CDR3 reads TGTGCCAGCACCGGGACTTTCCAGTTCTTC. This chain uses TRBV5-5 with TRBJ2-1, with a tentative D call TRBD2 (6 bases). This CDR3 is built from 10 residues. V lost 6 bases to trimming and J lost 13 bases, with 11 bases between them. Germline-derived CDR1 and CDR2 are SGHKS and YYEKEE (reference sequence). The variable domain in full, completed from reference TRBV5-5 and TRBJ2-1, reads DAGVTQSPTHLIKTRGQQVTLRCSPISGHKSVSWYQQVLGQGPQFIFQYYEKEERGRGNFPDRFSARQFPNYSSELNVNALLLGDSALYLCASTGTFQFFGPGTRLTVL.

The rearrangement uses TRBV12-3 or TRBV12-4 and TRBJ2-5, with D possibly being TRBD2 (6 bases). The CDR3 covers 13 residues. V lost 5 bases and J lost 5, with 12 bases in between. This chain's CDR3 is CASSPPSEETQYF. In nucleotides, the CDR3 is TGTGCCAGCAGTCCCCCTAGCGAGGAGACCCAGTACTTC.

This clonotype was seen at least ten times. The genes are TRBV14 and TRBJ2-6; D is tentatively TRBD1 or TRBD2 (6 bases each). CDR3 length: 23 residues. Germline values: CDR1 SGHDN, CDR2 FVKESK. Trimming shortened V by 0 bases and J by 0 bases, and 27 bases separated the two germline ends. CDR3 residues: CASSQDVVDGGTFFPSGANVLTF. The CDR3, as DNA: TGTGCCAGCAGCCAAGACGTGGTTGACGGGGGCACCTTTTTCCCCTCTGGGGCCAACGTCCTGACTTTC.

The rearrangement joins TRBV7-3 to TRBJ2-7; TRBD2 aligns across 12 bases. TRBJ2-5 explains the end of the DNA better; the J call may be wrong. CDR3 length: 19 amino acids. Germline assignment: CDR1 SGHTA and CDR2 FQGTGA. The CDR3 here is CASSFMIPHRTSGKETQYF. The CDR3 DNA is TGTGCCAGCAGCTTTATGATTCCCCATCGGACTAGCGGGAAAGAGACCCAGTACTTC.

This clonotype was detected a few times. The chain uses TRBV7-9 and TRBJ2-3; no clear D. Germline V gene data show CDR1 as SEHNR and CDR2 as FQNEAQ (reference sequence). The V end was cut by 5 bases, the J end by 12 bases, with 27 bases between. This CDR3 has 16 residues. The CDR3 region has the DNA TGTGCCAGCAGCCTATCAGGTATCCGAAGGTACTCGCCACAGTATTTT. It translates to CASSLSGIRRYSPQYF.

This clonotype was counted between two and nine times. The chain employs TRBV12-3 or TRBV12-4 and TRBJ1-1; D call uncertain. Trimming stripped 5 bases from V and 2 bases from J, with 15 bases between. This CDR3 has 15 amino acids. CDR3 loop: CASSGPRQTNTEAFF. The CDR3 bases are TGTGCCAGCAGTGGACCGAGGCAGACCAACACTGAAGCTTTCTTT.

This clonotype came up a few times. The rearrangement joins TRBV7-9 to TRBJ1-2; D is ambiguous. This CDR3 has 13 residues. Germline lookup yields CDR1 SEHNR and CDR2 FQNEAQ (reference sequence). The V end was cut by 3 bases, the J end by 0 bases, with 5 bases between. The DNA for the CDR3 is TGTGCCAGCAGCTTTTCGACTAACTATGGCTACACCTTC. As protein: CASSFSTNYGYTF.

This chain uses TRBV2 with TRBJ2-3, with 9 bases identical to TRBD1. Trimming took 8 bases from V and 1 from J; bases not matched to a gene: 7. CDR1 SNHLY and CDR2 FYNNEI come from the germline V gene. The CDR3 extends over 15 amino acids. CDR3 region: CASSRDRVGTDTQYF. DNA for the CDR3: TGTGCCAGCTCACGGGACAGGGTGGGCACAGATACGCAGTATTTT.

This chain links TRBV7-3 with TRBJ2-5; D gene ambiguous. The better agreement between TRBJ2-7 and the DNA end casts doubt on the J call. This CDR3 comprises 13 residues. In germline, CDR1 is SGHTA, CDR2 FQGTGA. This CDR3 is CASSLSAGNEQYF. For the CDR3, the DNA is TGTGCCAGCAGCTTATCGGCCGGAAACGAGCAGTACTTC.

This clonotype has a handful of counts. The genes are TRBV11-2 and TRBJ1-2; 7 bases fit TRBD1. The J segment lost 8 bases and the V segment lost 8 bases, leaving 14 bases of the junction unmatched. Germline V gives CDR1 SGHAT, CDR2 FQNNGV. This CDR3 is built from 14 residues. In DNA, the CDR3 is TGTGCCAGCGATCGACAGGGCGGTGATTTAGGCTACACCTTC. Protein: CASDRQGGDLGYTF.

This clonotype appeared a few times. The chain employs TRBV7-9 and TRBJ2-7; 8 bases fit TRBD1. V was pared by 5 bases and J by 0 bases, with 3 bases of the junction left unmatched. This CDR3 contains 14 residues. Germline V CDR1 and CDR2: SEHNR, FQNEAQ (reference sequence). CDR3 sequence: CASSDRGHSYEQYF. The CDR3 DNA follows: TGTGCCAGCAGCGACAGGGGACACTCCTACGAGCAGTACTTC.

The sample holds a few counts of this clonotype. The chain recombines TRBV29-1 with TRBJ2-1, with 9 bases fitting TRBD1. Germline values: CDR1 SQVTM, CDR2 ANQGSEA. This CDR3 comprises 13 residues. The J segment lost 10 bases and the V segment lost 7 bases, leaving 11 bases of the junction unmatched. As DNA, the CDR3 is TGCAGCGCCAACCGTCCCGGGACAGGGGAGCAGTTCTTC. Its translation is CSANRPGTGEQFF.

This clonotype was seen a few times. This sequence joins TRBV5-1 and TRBJ2-3; D is ambiguous. V was trimmed by 7 bases and J by 1 base, leaving 22 bases between them. Germline V CDR1 and CDR2: SGHRS, YFSETQ. This CDR3 has 17 amino acids. The chain's CDR3 is CASHELPSGEGTDTQYF. CDR3 DNA: TGCGCCAGCCACGAGCTCCCCTCGGGTGAGGGCACAGATACGCAGTATTTT.

This clonotype was found a few times. The V and J genes are TRBV6-1 and TRBJ2-1, with D perhaps matching TRBD2 (5 bases). The CDR3 has 18 amino acids. V was clipped by 2 bases and J by 7 bases, with 24 bases between them. Germline V gene data show CDR1 as MNHNS and CDR2 as SASEGT. CDR3 in DNA: TGTGCCAGCAGTGAACTGGGCCTAACTAGTAGAAGGCAAAATGAGCAGTTCTTC. This translates into CASSELGLTSRRQNEQFF.

This clonotype has only a few counts. The gene calls are TRBV3-1 and TRBJ1-1, with D unresolved. V lost 1 base and J lost 0, with 9 bases in between. CDR3 length: 15 residues. Germline V gene lookup returns CDR1 LGHDT and CDR2 YNNKEL (reference sequence). The DNA for the CDR3 is TGTGCCAGCAGCCAAGGGATGTTTATGAACACTGAAGCTTTCTTT. Translated: CASSQGMFMNTEAFF.

This rearrangement joins TRBV29-1 to TRBJ2-1; TRBD2 might be the D (5 bases). The germline V and J ends were trimmed by 3 bases and 7 bases, with 16 bases remaining between them. In germline, CDR1 is SQVTM, CDR2 ANQGSEA. The CDR3 is 14 amino acids. The CDR3 DNA is TGCAGCGTTGACGAGGGTTCCTCCACAAATGAGCAGTTCTTC. Translating gives CSVDEGSSTNEQFF.

This rearrangement joins TRBV7-3 to TRBJ2-1, with D maybe TRBD2 (7 bases). The CDR3 is 14 residues long. The V gene's germline CDR1 is SGHTA and CDR2 FQGTGA. The V gene lost 1 base and the J gene lost 7 bases, with 11 bases spanning the gap. The CDR3 DNA reads as TGTGCCAGCAGCTTAAATGAGGGGGGGAATGAGCAGTTCTTC. This encodes CASSLNEGGNEQFF.

The J gene is TRBJ1-4, the V gene TRBV28, with TRBD1 matching 9 bases. The trim removed 4 bases at V and 8 bases at J, leaving 17 bases unmatched. Germline loops: CDR1 MDHEN, CDR2 SYDVKM. This CDR3 spans 18 amino acids. The CDR3 DNA sequence: TGTGCCAGCAGTTACTATTACCAGACAGGGGGGATAAGGGAAAAACTGTTTTTT. Its translation: CASSYYYQTGGIREKLFF.

The table lists this clonotype with a few counts. This chain uses TRBV12-3 or TRBV12-4 with TRBJ1-5; weak D call: TRBD1 (5 bases). There are 13 residues in the CDR3. Trimming took off 6 bases at V and 2 bases at J, with 8 bases between the two ends. CDR3 region: CASRGTGNQPQHF. The CDR3 coding sequence is TGTGCCAGCAGGGGGACGGGCAATCAGCCCCAGCATTTT.